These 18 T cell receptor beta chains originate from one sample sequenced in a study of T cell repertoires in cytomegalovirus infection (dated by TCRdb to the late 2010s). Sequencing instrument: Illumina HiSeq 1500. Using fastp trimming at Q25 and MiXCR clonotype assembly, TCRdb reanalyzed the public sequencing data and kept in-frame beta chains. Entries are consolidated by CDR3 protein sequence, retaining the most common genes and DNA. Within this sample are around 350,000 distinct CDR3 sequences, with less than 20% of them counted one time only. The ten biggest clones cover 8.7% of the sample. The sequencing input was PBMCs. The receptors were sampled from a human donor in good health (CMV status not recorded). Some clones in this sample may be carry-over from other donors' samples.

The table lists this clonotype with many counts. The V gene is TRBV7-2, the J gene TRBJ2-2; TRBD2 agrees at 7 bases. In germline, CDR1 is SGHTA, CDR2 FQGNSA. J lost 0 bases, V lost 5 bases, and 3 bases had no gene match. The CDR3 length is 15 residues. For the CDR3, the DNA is TGTGCCAGCAGCATTCTAGCGGCGAACACCGGGGAGCTGTTTTTT. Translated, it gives CASSILAANTGELFF. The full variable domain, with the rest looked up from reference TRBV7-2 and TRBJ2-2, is GAGVSQSPSNKVTEKGKDVELRCDPISGHTALYWYRQSLGQGLEFLIYFQGNSAPDKSGLPSDRFSAERTGGSVSTLTIQRTQQEDSAVYLCASSILAANTGELFFGEGSRLTVL.

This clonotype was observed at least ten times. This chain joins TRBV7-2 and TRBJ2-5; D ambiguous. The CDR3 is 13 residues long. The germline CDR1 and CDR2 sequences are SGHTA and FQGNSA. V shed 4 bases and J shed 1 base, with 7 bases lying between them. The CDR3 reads CASSSLRQETQYF. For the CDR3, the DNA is TGTGCCAGCAGCTCTCTCCGCCAAGAGACCCAGTACTTC. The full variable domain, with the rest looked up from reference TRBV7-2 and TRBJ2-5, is GAGVSQSPSNKVTEKGKDVELRCDPISGHTALYWYRQSLGQGLEFLIYFQGNSAPDKSGLPSDRFSAERTGGSVSTLTIQRTQQEDSAVYLCASSSLRQETQYFGPGTRLLVL.

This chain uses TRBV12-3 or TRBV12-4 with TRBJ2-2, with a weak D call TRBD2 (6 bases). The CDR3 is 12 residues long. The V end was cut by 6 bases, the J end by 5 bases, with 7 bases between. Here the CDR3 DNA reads TGTGCCAGCAGGACTAGTACCGGGGAGCTGTTTTTT. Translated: CASRTSTGELFF.

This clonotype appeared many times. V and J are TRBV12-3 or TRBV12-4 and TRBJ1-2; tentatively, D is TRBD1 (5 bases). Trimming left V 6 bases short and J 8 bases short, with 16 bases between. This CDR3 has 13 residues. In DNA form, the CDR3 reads TGTGCCAGCAGCAGAACCGGGACGGAGGGCTACACCTTC. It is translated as CASSRTGTEGYTF.

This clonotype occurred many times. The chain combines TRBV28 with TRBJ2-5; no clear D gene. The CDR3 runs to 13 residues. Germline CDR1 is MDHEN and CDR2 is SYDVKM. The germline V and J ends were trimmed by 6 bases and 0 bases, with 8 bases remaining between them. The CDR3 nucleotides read TGTGCCAGCAGGGGGTTGGACCAAGAGACCCAGTACTTC. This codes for CASRGLDQETQYF.

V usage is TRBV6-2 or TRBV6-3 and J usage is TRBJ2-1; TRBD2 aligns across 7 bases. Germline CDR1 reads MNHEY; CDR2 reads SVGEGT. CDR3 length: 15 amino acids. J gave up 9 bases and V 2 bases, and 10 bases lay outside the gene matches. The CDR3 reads CASSYPDLSGGEQFF. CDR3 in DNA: TGTGCCAGCAGTTACCCGGACCTCTCGGGAGGTGAGCAGTTCTTC.

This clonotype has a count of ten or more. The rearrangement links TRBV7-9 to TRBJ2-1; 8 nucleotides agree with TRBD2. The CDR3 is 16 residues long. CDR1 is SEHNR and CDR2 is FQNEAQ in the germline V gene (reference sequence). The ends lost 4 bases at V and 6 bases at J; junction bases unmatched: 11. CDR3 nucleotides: TGTGCCAGCAGCTGGGAAGCGGGAGTTCCAATCAATGAGCAGTTCTTC. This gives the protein CASSWEAGVPINEQFF.

CDR3 nucleotide sequence: TGTGCCAGCAGCGCCGGGACAGTAAGCACAGATACGCAGTATTTT. Encoded protein: CASSAGTVSTDTQYF. The chain recombines TRBV7-2 with TRBJ2-3, with 7 positions matching TRBD1. From germline, CDR1 is SGHTA and CDR2 FQGNSA. This CDR3 has 15 residues. Trimming removed 5 bases from V and 0 bases from J; junction bases left unmatched: 5.

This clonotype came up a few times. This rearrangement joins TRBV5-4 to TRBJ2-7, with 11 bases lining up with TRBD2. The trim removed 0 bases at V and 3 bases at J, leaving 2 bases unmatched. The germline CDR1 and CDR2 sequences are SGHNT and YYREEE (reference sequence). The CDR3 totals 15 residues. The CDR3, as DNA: TGTGCCAGCAGCTTGGTCGGGACTAGCGGCTACGAGCAGTACTTC. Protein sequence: CASSLVGTSGYEQYF.

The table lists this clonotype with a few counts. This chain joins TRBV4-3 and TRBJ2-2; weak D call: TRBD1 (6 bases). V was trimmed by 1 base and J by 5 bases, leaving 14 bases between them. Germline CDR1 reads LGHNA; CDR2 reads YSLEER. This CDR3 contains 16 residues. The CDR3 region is CASSQVSGAKTGELFF. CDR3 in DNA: TGCGCCAGCAGCCAAGTCTCAGGGGCAAAGACCGGGGAGCTGTTTTTT.

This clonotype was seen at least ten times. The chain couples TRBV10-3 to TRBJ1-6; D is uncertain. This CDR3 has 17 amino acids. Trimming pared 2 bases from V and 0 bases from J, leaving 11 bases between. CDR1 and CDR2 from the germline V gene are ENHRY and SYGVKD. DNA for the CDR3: TGTGCCATCAGTGAGAGGGCCCCGAGCTCCTATAATTCACCCCTCCACTTT. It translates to CAISERAPSSYNSPLHF.

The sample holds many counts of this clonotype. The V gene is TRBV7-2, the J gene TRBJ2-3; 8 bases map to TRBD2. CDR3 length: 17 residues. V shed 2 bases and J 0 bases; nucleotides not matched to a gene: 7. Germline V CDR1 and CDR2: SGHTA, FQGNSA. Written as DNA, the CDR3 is TGTGCCAGCAGCTTACTCCGACTAGCGTCTAGCACAGATACGCAGTATTTT. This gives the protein CASSLLRLASSTDTQYF.

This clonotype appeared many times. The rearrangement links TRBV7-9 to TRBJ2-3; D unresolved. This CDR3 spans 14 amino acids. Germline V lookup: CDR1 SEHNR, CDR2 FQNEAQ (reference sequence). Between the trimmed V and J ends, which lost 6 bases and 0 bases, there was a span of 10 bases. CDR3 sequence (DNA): TGTGCCAGCAGGAAGCTAGGGAGCACAGATACGCAGTATTTT. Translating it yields CASRKLGSTDTQYF.

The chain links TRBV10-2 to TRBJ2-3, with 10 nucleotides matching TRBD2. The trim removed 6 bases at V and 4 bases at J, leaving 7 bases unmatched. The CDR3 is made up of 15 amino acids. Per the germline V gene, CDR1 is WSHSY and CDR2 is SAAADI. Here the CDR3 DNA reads TGCGCCAGCAGGCAGGCTAGCGGGAGCCCAGATACGCAGTATTTT. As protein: CASRQASGSPDTQYF.

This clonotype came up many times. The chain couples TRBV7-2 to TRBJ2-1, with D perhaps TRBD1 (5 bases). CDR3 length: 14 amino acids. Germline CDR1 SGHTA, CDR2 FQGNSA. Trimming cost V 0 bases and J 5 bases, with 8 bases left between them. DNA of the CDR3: TGTGCCAGCAGCTTAGCTGGGGCCCACAATGAGCAGTTCTTC. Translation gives CASSLAGAHNEQFF. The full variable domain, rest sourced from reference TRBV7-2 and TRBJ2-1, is GAGVSQSPSNKVTEKGKDVELRCDPISGHTALYWYRQSLGQGLEFLIYFQGNSAPDKSGLPSDRFSAERTGGSVSTLTIQRTQQEDSAVYLCASSLAGAHNEQFFGPGTRLTVL.

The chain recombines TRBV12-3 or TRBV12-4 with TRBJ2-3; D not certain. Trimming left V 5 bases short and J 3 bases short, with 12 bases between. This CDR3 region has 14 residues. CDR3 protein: CASSPGLRTDTQYF. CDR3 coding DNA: TGTGCCAGCAGTCCCGGGCTGAGGACAGATACGCAGTATTTT.

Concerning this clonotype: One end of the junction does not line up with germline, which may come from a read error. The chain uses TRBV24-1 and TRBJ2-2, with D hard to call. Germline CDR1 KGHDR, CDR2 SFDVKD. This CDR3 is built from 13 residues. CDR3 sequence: CAARSANTGELFF. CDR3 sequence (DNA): TGTGCCGCCAGATCCGCGAACACCGGGGAGCTGTTTTTT.

CDR3 sequence: CASSRTVSSSYTF. The CDR3 bases are TGTGCCAGCAGTCGGACGGTTTCTTCTAGCTACACCTTC. The chain couples TRBV6-1 to TRBJ1-2; D unclear. CDR1 is MNHNS, CDR2 SASEGT, per germline. The CDR3 loop spans 13 amino acids. V lost 5 bases to trimming and J lost 9 bases, with 16 bases between them.